This T cell receptor beta chain derives from a study of OX40 agonist ivuxolimab in advanced cancers. Study in general: As their treatment, patients were administered ivuxolimab, an agonistic anti-OX40 (CD134) antibody. Participants, approximately 80% male, averaged approximately 65 years of age, ranging from roughly 23 to 90. Study-wide results and limits: By week 6 at 0.1 to 3.0 mg/kg, blood CD4+ and CD8+ T cells had expanded clonally.

The germline CDR1 and CDR2 sequences are SGHVS and FNYEAQ. Trimming took 5 bases from V and 2 from J; bases not matched to a gene: 9. CDR3 size: 15 residues. Note on this clone: Its antigen is undetermined.

The data were produced by immunoSEQ multiplex PCR, yet TCRdb's version contains in-frame clones alone and is incomplete. The sample holds some 27,000 clones, roughly 79% seen once. The rearrangement links TRBV7-6 to TRBJ2-7; 7 bases map to TRBD1. The TCR comes from an adult with an advanced solid tumor such as melanoma, head and neck, liver or kidney cancer. The sample in question was CD4+ or CD8+ T cells sorted from blood, obtained in a trial of the OX40 agonist ivuxolimab. This CDR3 is CASSRRQGPTYEQYF. The CDR3 region has the DNA TGTGCCAGCAGCCGACGACAGGGACCCACCTACGAGCAGTACTTC.